Listed below are T cell receptor beta chains from one sample, sequenced in a study of blood T cell repertoires in COVID-19. Measured with immunoSEQ multiplex PCR; TCRdb has only the in-frame clones, and not every one. The profile covers around 70,000 clones, with around 86% appearing a single time and less than 8% taken by the ten largest. The specimen sequenced was peripheral blood. Source of these receptors: a man aged 45-60 years with active COVID-19. Both conserved end residues are part of each CDR3. The D gene is left open where the match is weak. Rows may omit the clone size; those that give it use once, few, many or a size class.

d_gene: -
j_gene: TRBJ1-2
v_gene: TRBV5-1
abundance: -
CDR3aa: CASSLGGTDNYGYTF
CDR3nt: TGCGCCAGCAGCTTGGGCGGGACGGATAACTATGGCTACACCTTC

d_gene: TRBD1
j_gene: TRBJ1-6
v_gene: TRBV9
abundance: few
CDR3aa: CASSEGTVNSPLHF
CDR3nt: TGTGCCAGCAGCGAGGGGACAGTTAATTCACCCCTCCACTTT

d_gene: TRBD2
j_gene: TRBJ2-1
v_gene: TRBV6-4
abundance: -
CDR3aa: CASKPGLADGEQFF
CDR3nt: TGTGCCAGCAAGCCGGGACTAGCAGATGGTGAGCAGTTCTTC

d_gene: TRBD2
j_gene: TRBJ2-2
v_gene: TRBV30
abundance: few
CDR3aa: CAWNFGTSGTGELFF
CDR3nt: TGTGCCTGGAACTTCGGGACTAGCGGGACCGGGGAGCTGTTTTTT

d_gene: -
j_gene: TRBJ2-7
v_gene: TRBV3-1/TRBV3-2
abundance: -
CDR3aa: CASSQDLAPQAYEQYF
CDR3nt: TGTGCCAGCAGCCAAGATCTTGCTCCCCAGGCCTACGAGCAGTACTTC

d_gene: -
j_gene: TRBJ1-1
v_gene: TRBV28
abundance: -
CDR3aa: CASSFSGLLNTEAFF
CDR3nt: TGTGCCAGCAGTTTTTCAGGGTTACTTAACACTGAAGCTTTCTTT

d_gene: TRBD1
j_gene: TRBJ1-2
v_gene: TRBV24-1
abundance: -
CDR3aa: CATSPRQGSYGYTF
CDR3nt: TGTGCCACATCGCCTCGACAGGGGAGCTATGGCTACACCTTC

d_gene: -
j_gene: TRBJ2-2
v_gene: TRBV2
abundance: -
CDR3aa: CASSDQGPGVAGELFF
CDR3nt: TGTGCCAGCAGTGATCAGGGCCCGGGAGTCGCCGGGGAGCTGTTTTTT

d_gene: TRBD2
j_gene: TRBJ2-3
v_gene: TRBV7-2
abundance: -
CDR3aa: CASSPGLLAVTDTQYF
CDR3nt: TGTGCCAGCAGCCCAGGGTTGCTAGCGGTCACAGATACGCAGTATTTT

d_gene: -
j_gene: TRBJ2-4
v_gene: TRBV9
abundance: many
CDR3aa: CASSVEGAQDIQYF
CDR3nt: TGTGCCAGCAGCGTAGAAGGGGCGCAGGACATTCAGTACTTC

d_gene: -
j_gene: TRBJ2-2
v_gene: TRBV27
abundance: -
CDR3aa: CASSLFSQYTGELFF
CDR3nt: TGTGCCAGCAGTTTATTTTCCCAATACACCGGGGAGCTGTTTTTT

d_gene: -
j_gene: TRBJ2-5
v_gene: TRBV4-2
abundance: -
CDR3aa: CASSRKSLTPTGGAQETQYF
CDR3nt: TGTGCCAGCAGCCGTAAATCCTTGACGCCCACGGGTGGGGCCCAAGAGACCCAGTACTTC

d_gene: TRBD1
j_gene: TRBJ1-4
v_gene: TRBV7-9
abundance: -
CDR3aa: CASSRGTGEKLFF
CDR3nt: TGTGCCAGCAGCCGCGGGACAGGGGAAAAACTGTTTTTT

d_gene: TRBD1
j_gene: TRBJ2-7
v_gene: TRBV5-1
abundance: -
CDR3aa: CASSLAGTANEQYF
CDR3nt: TGCGCCAGCAGCTTGGCCGGGACAGCCAACGAGCAGTACTTC

d_gene: -
j_gene: TRBJ1-2
v_gene: TRBV30
abundance: -
CDR3aa: CAWTSVVGGYYGYTF
CDR3nt: TGTGCCTGGACGAGTGTGGTCGGGGGGTACTATGGCTACACCTTC

d_gene: -
j_gene: TRBJ2-1
v_gene: TRBV28
abundance: few
CDR3aa: CASSSSGGARSYNEQFF
CDR3nt: -

d_gene: TRBD1
j_gene: TRBJ1-2
v_gene: TRBV6-2/TRBV6-3
abundance: once
CDR3aa: CASSLGQGVYGYTF
CDR3nt: TGTGCCAGCAGTTTGGGACAGGGGGTCTATGGCTACACCTTC

d_gene: TRBD1
j_gene: TRBJ1-2
v_gene: TRBV5-4
abundance: -
CDR3aa: CASSHTGTGRGYTF
CDR3nt: TGTGCCAGCAGCCACACCGGGACAGGGCGCGGCTACACCTTC

d_gene: TRBD2
j_gene: TRBJ2-1
v_gene: TRBV7-2
abundance: -
CDR3aa: CASSSTGTSVEQFF
CDR3nt: TGTGCCAGCAGCTCAACCGGGACTAGCGTTGAGCAGTTCTTC

d_gene: TRBD1
j_gene: TRBJ1-2
v_gene: TRBV7-2
abundance: once
CDR3aa: CASSLSQGAQGYGYTF
CDR3nt: TGTGCCAGCAGCTTATCCCAGGGGGCGCAGGGCTATGGCTACACCTTC

d_gene: TRBD1
j_gene: TRBJ2-7
v_gene: TRBV19
abundance: few
CDR3aa: CASSITGASYEQYF
CDR3nt: TGTGCCAGTAGTATCACAGGGGCCTCCTACGAGCAGTACTTC

d_gene: -
j_gene: TRBJ1-3
v_gene: TRBV11-2
abundance: once
CDR3aa: CASSLAGTGNTIYF
CDR3nt: TGTGCCAGCAGCTTAGCCGGGACTGGAAACACCATATATTTT

d_gene: TRBD1
j_gene: TRBJ2-1
v_gene: TRBV5-1
abundance: -
CDR3aa: CASRRSPETGGRDEQFF
CDR3nt: TGCGCCAGCAGAAGATCCCCAGAAACAGGGGGAAGGGATGAGCAGTTCTTC

d_gene: -
j_gene: TRBJ1-1
v_gene: TRBV11-2
abundance: -
CDR3aa: CASSFTLTATEAFF
CDR3nt: TGTGCCAGCAGCTTCACCCTGACTGCCACTGAAGCTTTCTTT

d_gene: -
j_gene: TRBJ1-5
v_gene: TRBV12-3/TRBV12-4
abundance: -
CDR3aa: CASSLRNQPQHF
CDR3nt: TGTGCCAGCAGTTTGAGAAATCAGCCCCAGCATTTT

d_gene: -
j_gene: TRBJ1-5
v_gene: TRBV2
abundance: -
CDR3aa: CASTRTGSSNQPQHF
CDR3nt: TGTGCCAGCACCCGAACAGGATCTAGCAATCAGCCCCAGCATTTT

d_gene: -
j_gene: TRBJ1-4
v_gene: TRBV10-1
abundance: once
CDR3aa: CASREDRPNEKLFF
CDR3nt: TGCGCCAGCAGGGAGGACAGACCGAATGAAAAACTGTTTTTT

d_gene: TRBD1
j_gene: TRBJ1-5
v_gene: TRBV4-1
abundance: -
CDR3aa: CASSRTGSNQPQHF
CDR3nt: TGCGCCAGCAGCCGGACAGGTAGCAATCAGCCCCAGCATTTT

d_gene: -
j_gene: TRBJ1-1
v_gene: TRBV7-2
abundance: -
CDR3aa: CASSLSVQQNTEAFF
CDR3nt: TGTGCCAGCAGCTTATCCGTACAGCAGAACACTGAAGCTTTCTTT

d_gene: TRBD2
j_gene: TRBJ2-3
v_gene: TRBV5-1
abundance: -
CDR3aa: CATRSGSAADTQYF
CDR3nt: TGCGCCACCCGGAGCGGGAGTGCGGCAGATACGCAGTATTTT

d_gene: TRBD2
j_gene: TRBJ2-1
v_gene: TRBV5-1
abundance: -
CDR3aa: CASSLGGGGPNNEQFF
CDR3nt: TGCGCCAGCAGCTTGGGGGGCGGGGGGCCCAACAATGAGCAGTTCTTC

d_gene: -
j_gene: TRBJ1-5
v_gene: TRBV6-2/TRBV6-3
abundance: -
CDR3aa: CASSSYSNQPQHF
CDR3nt: TGTGCCAGCAGTTCTTATAGCAATCAGCCCCAGCATTTT

d_gene: -
j_gene: TRBJ1-6
v_gene: TRBV30
abundance: -
CDR3aa: CAWSASTGYGSPLHF
CDR3nt: TGTGCCTGGAGTGCCTCTACAGGGTATGGTTCACCCCTCCACTTT

d_gene: TRBD2
j_gene: TRBJ2-3
v_gene: TRBV28
abundance: -
CDR3aa: CASSLTSGRAADTQYF
CDR3nt: TGTGCCAGCAGTTTAACTAGCGGGAGGGCCGCAGATACGCAGTATTTT

d_gene: -
j_gene: TRBJ1-2
v_gene: TRBV7-2
abundance: -
CDR3aa: CASSLDIRGGRNGYTF
CDR3nt: TGTGCCAGCAGCTTAGATATTAGGGGGGGGAGGAACGGCTACACCTTC

d_gene: -
j_gene: TRBJ2-7
v_gene: TRBV19
abundance: -
CDR3aa: CASSRGADYSYEQYF
CDR3nt: TGTGCCAGTAGTCGGGGGGCGGACTATTCCTACGAGCAGTACTTC

d_gene: TRBD1
j_gene: TRBJ1-6
v_gene: TRBV11-2
abundance: once
CDR3aa: CATSGQVNSPLHF
CDR3nt: TGTGCCACCTCGGGACAGGTGAATTCACCCCTCCACTTT

d_gene: -
j_gene: TRBJ1-3
v_gene: TRBV3-1/TRBV3-2
abundance: -
CDR3aa: CASSQVVGNTIYF
CDR3nt: TGTGCCAGCAGCCAAGTAGTTGGAAACACCATATATTTT

d_gene: -
j_gene: TRBJ2-5
v_gene: TRBV11-2
abundance: -
CDR3aa: CASRSGEGVVETQYF
CDR3nt: TGTGCCAGCAGAAGCGGAGAGGGGGTAGTGGAGACCCAGTACTTC

d_gene: TRBD1
j_gene: TRBJ2-1
v_gene: TRBV5-1
abundance: -
CDR3aa: CASSLQGEDNEQFF
CDR3nt: TGCGCCAGCAGCTTACAGGGGGAAGACAATGAGCAGTTCTTC

d_gene: -
j_gene: TRBJ2-3
v_gene: TRBV7-6
abundance: -
CDR3aa: CASSPMTGTYTDTQYF
CDR3nt: TGTGCCAGCAGCCCTATGACAGGGACTTACACAGATACGCAGTATTTT

d_gene: -
j_gene: TRBJ2-2
v_gene: TRBV9
abundance: -
CDR3aa: CASSARGTGELFF
CDR3nt: TGTGCCAGCAGCGCCAGGGGCACCGGGGAGCTGTTTTTT

d_gene: TRBD1
j_gene: TRBJ2-5
v_gene: TRBV27
abundance: few
CDR3aa: CASSDRGQGETQYF
CDR3nt: TGTGCCAGCAGCGACAGGGGGCAGGGGGAGACCCAGTACTTC

d_gene: -
j_gene: TRBJ1-1
v_gene: TRBV27
abundance: -
CDR3aa: CASSSPGQLNTEAFF
CDR3nt: TGTGCCAGCAGTTCCCCGGGACAACTGAACACTGAAGCTTTCTTT

d_gene: -
j_gene: TRBJ1-1
v_gene: TRBV27
abundance: -
CDR3aa: CASSFQLGGATEAFF
CDR3nt: TGTGCCAGCAGTTTCCAGTTGGGGGGAGCCACTGAAGCTTTCTTT

d_gene: TRBD1
j_gene: TRBJ1-2
v_gene: TRBV30
abundance: -
CDR3aa: CAWSPTGTGMLYGYTF
CDR3nt: TGTGCCTGGAGTCCGACCGGGACAGGGATGCTCTATGGCTACACCTTC

d_gene: TRBD1
j_gene: TRBJ2-2
v_gene: TRBV7-3
abundance: -
CDR3aa: CASSLTGGNTGELFF
CDR3nt: TGTGCCAGCAGCTTGACAGGGGGTAACACCGGGGAGCTGTTTTTT

d_gene: TRBD2
j_gene: TRBJ2-1
v_gene: TRBV10-3
abundance: -
CDR3aa: CAISDPGRGSGAHNEQFF
CDR3nt: TGTGCCATCAGTGACCCAGGGCGTGGTAGCGGGGCACACAATGAGCAGTTCTTC

d_gene: -
j_gene: TRBJ1-2
v_gene: TRBV9
abundance: -
CDR3aa: CASSVLGGGYTF
CDR3nt: TGTGCCAGCAGCGTGCTGGGGGGTGGCTACACCTTC

d_gene: -
j_gene: TRBJ2-1
v_gene: TRBV20-1
abundance: -
CDR3aa: CSASGDEQFF
CDR3nt: TGCAGTGCTAGTGGAGATGAGCAGTTCTTC

d_gene: -
j_gene: TRBJ2-5
v_gene: TRBV5-1
abundance: -
CDR3aa: CASSLRALASSSGETQYF
CDR3nt: TGCGCCAGCAGCTTGAGGGCCCTAGCGTCGTCATCGGGAGAGACCCAGTACTTC